The 15 T cell receptor beta chains reported below all come from one sample, sequenced in a study of blood T cell repertoires in COVID-19. Method: immunoSEQ multiplex PCR; TCRdb's copy keeps in-frame clones and lacks some. The repertoire holds 150,000 to 200,000 clones, with about four fifths as singletons. Sequencing input: PBMCs or T cells enriched from blood (not recorded which). These receptors came from an older woman who had recovered from COVID-19.

The V call is TRBV4-2, the J call TRBJ2-5; D gene uncertain. Germline assignment: CDR1 LGHNA and CDR2 YNFKEQ. CDR3 length: 14 residues. V lost 0 bases and J 4 bases, leaving 9 bases between the germline ends. CDR3 nucleotides: TGTGCCAGCAGCCAAGATCGTCTCTCAGAGACCCAGTACTTC. Its translation is CASSQDRLSETQYF.

The chain recombines TRBV6-2 or TRBV6-3 with TRBJ2-2, with D possibly being TRBD1 (5 bases). The germline V gene encodes CDR1 MNHEY and CDR2 SVGEGT. The germline V and J ends were trimmed by 4 bases and 0 bases, with 12 bases remaining between them. This CDR3 contains 16 residues. This CDR3 is CASSFYRFANTGELFF. The CDR3 region has the DNA TGTGCCAGCAGTTTCTACAGGTTCGCGAACACCGGGGAGCTGTTTTTT.

This clone has a handful of counts. The genes are TRBV7-9 and TRBJ1-2; possible D gene TRBD1, 5 bases. Between the trimmed V and J ends, which lost 6 bases and 3 bases, there was a span of 11 bases. Per the germline V gene, CDR1 is SEHNR and CDR2 is FQNEAQ (reference sequence). This CDR3 has 13 residues. In DNA, the CDR3 is TGTGCCAGCAGTGCGGGGACTTACTATGGCTACACCTTC. Its protein product is CASSAGTYYGYTF.

The genes are TRBV21-1 and TRBJ1-4; TRBD1 was called by the table and not checked on the DNA. TRBV21-1 is described as a pseudogene. The CDR3 has 13 amino acids. As DNA, the CDR3 is TGTGCCAACGGAAAACAGGCAAATGAAAAACTGTTTTTT. Encoded protein: CANGKQANEKLFF.

The V gene is TRBV27, the J gene TRBJ1-1; D is perhaps TRBD1 (5 bases). The V and J ends lost 7 bases and 10 bases respectively, with 13 bases between them. Germline V gene sequence: CDR1 MNHEY, CDR2 SMNVEV (reference sequence). CDR3 size: 11 residues. CDR3 protein: CASKSGIRAFF. The CDR3 DNA sequence: TGTGCCAGCAAGTCAGGGATTCGAGCTTTCTTT.

Details on this clone: Other nucleotide sequences from this sample produce the same CDR3. The chain carries TRBV3-1 (or the pseudogene TRBV3-2) and TRBJ2-1; TRBD2 matches 12 bases. The ends lost 4 bases at V and 7 bases at J; junction bases unmatched: 5. This CDR3 region has 15 residues. Germline values: CDR1 LGHDT, CDR2 YNNKEL (reference sequence). This CDR3 reads CASSRLAGGLNEQFF. CDR3 DNA: TGTGCCAGCAGCCGTCTAGCGGGGGGGCTGAATGAGCAGTTCTTC.

V and J are TRBV10-1 and TRBJ2-7, with D hard to call. V dropped 2 bases and J dropped 0 bases, with 5 bases sitting between them. Germline CDR1 WNHNN, CDR2 SYGVQD (reference sequence). The CDR3 is 13 residues long. In nucleotides, the CDR3 is TGCGCCAGCAGTGAGCCTAGCTCCTACGAGCAGTACTTC. Its translation: CASSEPSSYEQYF.

The chain employs TRBV4-1 and TRBJ1-5; D unclear. V was shortened by 3 bases and J by 1 base, with 7 bases between the two germline ends. This CDR3 spans 14 amino acids. Germline V gene lookup returns CDR1 MGHRA and CDR2 YSYEKL. As DNA, the CDR3 is TGCGCCAGCAGCCAGGGGAGGAGCAATCAGCCCCAGCATTTT. Amino acid sequence: CASSQGRSNQPQHF.

The gene calls are TRBV13 and TRBJ2-3, with D maybe TRBD2 (7 bases). The germline V and J ends were trimmed by 0 bases and 0 bases, with 13 bases remaining between them. CDR1 and CDR2 (germline): PRHDT, FYEKMQ (reference sequence). CDR3 length: 17 residues. The CDR3, as DNA: TGTGCCAGCAGCTTAGGCCTAAGGGGGGGTAGCACAGATACGCAGTATTTT. Translating it yields CASSLGLRGGSTDTQYF.

The rearrangement joins TRBV15 to TRBJ1-2; D is ambiguous. V shed 0 bases and J shed 6 bases, with 8 bases lying between them. The CDR3 covers 13 residues. From germline, CDR1 is LNHNV and CDR2 YYDKDF (reference sequence). Here the CDR3 DNA reads TGTGCCACCAGCAGAGAGGCCATGGATGGCTACACCTTC. It is translated as CATSREAMDGYTF.

The chain uses TRBV27 and TRBJ2-5; D remains unclear. V lost 7 bases to trimming and J lost 1 base, with 13 bases between them. The CDR3 contains 14 residues. Germline loops: CDR1 MNHEY, CDR2 SMNVEV (reference sequence). The CDR3 coding sequence is TGTGCCAGCAAACTACACCGCCTCCAAGAGACCCAGTACTTC. Encoded protein: CASKLHRLQETQYF.

The chain has TRBV24-1 and TRBJ1-5; 7 bases are a match to TRBD1. V was pared by 2 bases and J by 5 bases, with 2 bases of the junction left unmatched. The CDR3 runs 14 residues. In germline, CDR1 is KGHDR, CDR2 SFDVKD. In nucleotides, the CDR3 is TGTGCCACCAGTGATTCTACAGGGGATCAGCCCCAGCATTTT. This sequence encodes CATSDSTGDQPQHF.

The table lists this clone with a few counts. V and J are TRBV20-1 and TRBJ2-3; perhaps TRBD2 as D (6 bases). Germline values: CDR1 DFQATT, CDR2 SNEGSKA (reference sequence). V was shortened by 3 bases and J by 14 bases, with 15 bases between the two germline ends. The CDR3 length is 11 residues. CDR3 bases: TGCAGTGCTAGTAGGGAGGAATGGCCGTATTTT. Its protein product is CSASREEWPYF.

The CDR3 sequence: CASRLEGATHPYGYTF. CDR3 in DNA: TGTGCAAGTCGCTTAGAGGGGGCCACCCACCCCTATGGCTACACCTTC. The rearrangement links TRBV12-2 to TRBJ1-2; TRBD1, the D gene given by the table, was not confirmed from the DNA. TRBV12-2 has pseudogene status. CDR3 size: 16 residues.

The chain is built from TRBV12-3 or TRBV12-4 and TRBJ2-3; possibly TRBD2 for D (5 bases). V lost 7 bases and J 5 bases, leaving 13 bases between the germline ends. The CDR3 totals 13 residues. In DNA, the CDR3 is TGTGCCAGCAATGTAGGGAGAGAAGATACGCAGTATTTT. Protein sequence: CASNVGREDTQYF.